Each of the 27 T cell receptor beta chains below was sequenced from the same sample in a study of T-cell reconstitution after alpha-beta-depleted transplantation in children. TCRbeta library preparation incorporated unique molecular identifiers. One entry per CDR3 protein, called by TCRdb with MiXCR from the PCR reads. Of about 540,000 distinct CDR3 sequences listed, roughly 18% are singletons. Source: PBMCs from the stem cell graft donor, taken from the stem cell graft. The receptor source for this set is a human donor who donated a stem cell graft to a child with acute lymphoblastic leukemia.

This clonotype was detected a few times. The chain links TRBV25-1 to TRBJ1-1; 9 bases match TRBD1. J was trimmed by 3 bases and V by 1 base; bases with no gene match: 3. The CDR3 spans 15 residues. The germline gives CDR1 MGHDK, CDR2 SYGVNS. The CDR3 loop is CASSESWTGDTEAFF. The CDR3 DNA reads TGTGCCAGCAGTGAATCCTGGACAGGGGACACTGAAGCTTTCTTT.

This clonotype was seen only a few times. The chain combines TRBV5-6 with TRBJ2-3, with 14 bases that match TRBD2. V gave up 4 bases and J gave up 5 bases; unmatched junction bases: 9. Germline-derived CDR1 and CDR2 are SGHDT and YYEEEE. The CDR3 is made up of 17 amino acids. The CDR3 region is CASSEGPGLAGEDTQYF. DNA of the CDR3: TGTGCCAGCAGCGAAGGACCGGGACTAGCGGGAGAAGATACGCAGTATTTT.

This chain uses TRBV6-5 with TRBJ2-7; no definite D call. The CDR3 runs 12 residues. The V gene's germline CDR1 is MNHEY and CDR2 SVGAGI. V gave up 4 bases and J gave up 3 bases, with 7 bases separating them. CDR3 in DNA: TGTGCCAGCAGTTTTGATAACTACGAGCAGTACTTC. Translating gives CASSFDNYEQYF.

In this sample, this clonotype turned up a few times. The chain is built from TRBV7-9 and TRBJ2-7, with D possibly being TRBD2 (6 bases). Per germline, CDR1 SEHNR and CDR2 FQNEAQ (reference sequence). The V gene lost 7 bases and the J gene lost 3 bases, with 13 bases spanning the gap. The CDR3 has 13 residues. The CDR3 is CASTQGLLYEQYF. As DNA, the CDR3 is TGTGCCAGCACCCAGGGACTGCTCTACGAGCAGTACTTC.

This clonotype has more than one count but fewer than ten. J is TRBJ1-1 and V is TRBV4-1; D possibly corresponds to TRBD1 (5 bases). The CDR3 contains 11 residues. In germline, CDR1 is MGHRA, CDR2 YSYEKL. V was pared by 1 base and J by 11 bases, with 8 bases between. Written as DNA, the CDR3 is TGCGCCAGCAGCCAAGGGGGCAAGGCTTTCTTT. Residues: CASSQGGKAFF.

The chain has TRBV5-1 and TRBJ2-1; the D gene could be TRBD1 or TRBD2 (5 bases each). CDR3 length: 13 residues. Deletions cut 0 bases from V and 6 bases from J, with 7 bases between. Looked up from germline, CDR1 is SGHRS and CDR2 is YFSETQ. The CDR3 sequence: CASSLERGNEQFF. The CDR3 region has the DNA TGCGCCAGCAGCTTGGAGAGGGGCAATGAGCAGTTCTTC. The variable domain in full, completed from reference TRBV5-1 and TRBJ2-1, reads KAGVTQTPRYLIKTRGQQVTLSCSPISGHRSVSWYQQTPGQGLQFLFEYFSETQRNKGNFPGRFSGRQFSNSRSEMNVSTLELGDSALYLCASSLERGNEQFFGPGTRLTVL.

The chain recombines TRBV19 with TRBJ1-6, with unresolved D. Germline CDR1 reads LNHDA; CDR2 reads SQIVND (reference sequence). V shed 1 base and J shed 7 bases, with 5 bases lying between them. CDR3 size: 13 residues. CDR3 protein: CASSIVPNSPLHF. CDR3 sequence (DNA): TGTGCCAGTAGTATAGTTCCGAATTCACCCCTCCACTTT.

The V and J genes are TRBV7-9 and TRBJ1-6, with 7 bases lining up with TRBD1. This CDR3 is 15 amino acids long. The germline V gene encodes CDR1 SEHNR and CDR2 FQNEAQ (reference sequence). Losses at the gene ends were 1 base for V and 8 bases for J; bases not matched to a gene: 5. CDR3 DNA: TGTGCCAGCAGCTTAGGAGGGCAGGGGGATTCACCCCTCCACTTT. Protein sequence: CASSLGGQGDSPLHF. The entire variable domain, with the rest obtained from reference TRBV7-9 and TRBJ1-6, is as follows: DTGVSQNPRHKITKRGQNVTFRCDPISEHNRLYWYRQTLGQGPEFLTYFQNEAQLEKSRLLSDRFSAERPKGSFSTLEIQRTEQGDSAMYLCASSLGGQGDSPLHFGNGTRLTVT.

This clonotype occurred a few times. V and J are TRBV20-1 and TRBJ2-7; no reliable D call. CDR1 and CDR2 from the germline V gene are DFQATT and SNEGSKA (reference sequence). This CDR3 has 12 amino acids. Trimming cost V 3 bases and J 2 bases, with 8 bases left between them. The DNA of the CDR3 is TGCAGTGCTAGGGGCCCGGCCTACGAGCAGTACTTC. Its translation is CSARGPAYEQYF.

This clonotype came up a few times. The CDR3 reads CASSDLAGELFF. CDR3 nucleotide sequence: TGTGCCAGCAGCGACCTAGCCGGGGAGCTGTTTTTT. The chain recombines TRBV9 with TRBJ2-2; D is unresolved. The V gene's germline CDR1 is SGDLS and CDR2 YYNGEE. Between the trimmed V and J ends, which lost 3 bases and 6 bases, there was a span of 6 bases. This CDR3 comprises 12 residues. Full variable domain (outside the CDR3, taken from reference TRBV9 and TRBJ2-2): DSGVTQTPKHLITATGQRVTLRCSPRSGDLSVYWYQQSLDQGLQFLIQYYNGEERAKGNILERFSAQQFPDLHSELNLSSLELGDSALYFCASSDLAGELFFGEGSRLTVL.

This clonotype was counted between two and nine times. The gene calls are TRBV4-2 and TRBJ2-1; 9 bases align to TRBD1. Germline values: CDR1 LGHNA, CDR2 YNFKEQ. V was clipped by 7 bases and J by 2 bases; unmatched bases: 18. The CDR3 sequence is 19 residues long. For the CDR3, the DNA is TGTGCCAGCACGGACCGGGACAGGGCATCCATTGTTGCCTACAATGAGCAGTTCTTC. It yields the protein CASTDRDRASIVAYNEQFF.

V gene TRBV10-3 combines with J gene TRBJ2-7; TRBD1 matches 9 bases. This CDR3 has 15 amino acids. Germline CDR1 reads ENHRY; CDR2 reads SYGVKD. Trimming at V came to 2 bases and at J to 2 bases, leaving 4 bases not matched to a gene. The DNA for the CDR3 is TGTGCCATCAGTGAGCCTGGACAGGGGACCTACGAGCAGTACTTC. As protein: CAISEPGQGTYEQYF.

This clonotype was observed a handful of times. V is TRBV7-2 and J is TRBJ1-1; the D gene is possibly TRBD1 (5 bases). The length of the CDR3 is 17 residues. Deletions cut 4 bases from V and 4 bases from J, with 22 bases between. CDR1 is SGHTA, CDR2 FQGNSA, per germline. This CDR3 reads CASSSVGLRDGVTEAFF. The CDR3 coding sequence is TGTGCCAGCAGCTCAGTGGGGCTACGGGACGGTGTCACTGAAGCTTTCTTT.

The V gene is TRBV7-9, the J gene TRBJ1-6; 9 bases map to TRBD1. V lost 1 base and J lost 10; bases outside the gene matches: 5. Germline assignment: CDR1 SEHNR and CDR2 FQNEAQ (reference sequence). The CDR3 has 15 amino acids. This CDR3 is CASSLGDRVDSPLHF. The CDR3 DNA follows: TGTGCCAGCAGCTTAGGGGACAGGGTTGACTCACCCCTCCACTTT.

This clonotype was found many times. This sequence joins TRBV20-1 and TRBJ1-3; tentatively, D is TRBD1 (5 bases). Germline V gene data show CDR1 as DFQATT and CDR2 as SNEGSKA (reference sequence). V was pared by 7 bases and J by 0 bases, with 13 bases between. The CDR3 is 14 residues long. CDR3 region: CSVARGSSGNTIYF. In DNA form, the CDR3 reads TGCAGTGTTGCCCGGGGGAGCTCTGGAAACACCATATATTTT.

For this clonotype: An end of the junction does not agree with germline; a read error may underlie this. CDR3 loop: CDSGLGDWDSNQPQHF. The CDR3 DNA reads TGTGATAGTGGTTTAGGGGACTGGGATAGCAATCAGCCCCAGCATTTT. V gene TRBV12-5 combines with J gene TRBJ1-5, with D maybe TRBD1 (5 bases). CDR3 size: 16 residues. Germline CDR1 LGHNT, CDR2 FRNRAP.

The chain links TRBV5-1 to TRBJ2-5, with 9 bases identical to TRBD2. The CDR3 runs to 17 residues. After removal of 0 bases from V and 2 bases from J, the junction contained 8 bases not matched to a gene. Germline-derived CDR1 and CDR2 are SGHRS and YFSETQ. The DNA for the CDR3 is TGCGCCAGCAGCTTGGAACGCGCGGGAGGGGCACAAGAGACCCAGTACTTC. Its protein is CASSLERAGGAQETQYF.

V is TRBV5-1 and J is TRBJ2-3, with D unresolved. Germline CDR1 reads SGHRS; CDR2 reads YFSETQ. The CDR3 length is 16 residues. V gave up 7 bases and J gave up 2 bases, with 20 bases separating them. Written as DNA, the CDR3 is TGCGCCAGCCAGGATGTACAGAGGACCCTCACAGATACGCAGTATTTT. This codes for CASQDVQRTLTDTQYF.

This sequence joins TRBV9 and TRBJ2-5; the D gene is possibly TRBD1 (5 bases). The CDR3 consists of 15 residues. From germline, CDR1 is SGDLS and CDR2 YYNGEE. The V and J ends lost 0 bases and 4 bases respectively, with 13 bases between them. The CDR3 reads CASSVVDRGRETQYF. CDR3 DNA: TGTGCCAGCAGCGTAGTCGATAGGGGAAGAGAGACCCAGTACTTC.

This clonotype was picked up a small number of times. The V call is TRBV11-2, the J call TRBJ2-1, with TRBD2 matching 7 bases. The length of the CDR3 is 17 residues. Germline-derived CDR1 and CDR2 are SGHAT and FQNNGV. Trimming removed 0 bases from V and 0 bases from J; junction bases left unmatched: 5. DNA of the CDR3: TGTGCCAGCAGCTTAGATTTGGGGACTACCTCCTACAATGAGCAGTTCTTC. This sequence encodes CASSLDLGTTSYNEQFF. Variable domain in full (rest from reference TRBV11-2 and TRBJ2-1): EAGVAQSPRYKIIEKRQSVAFWCNPISGHATLYWYQQILGQGPKLLIQFQNNGVVDDSQLPKDRFSAERLKGVDSTLKIQPAKLEDSAVYLCASSLDLGTTSYNEQFFGPGTRLTVL.

Many counts were recorded for this clonotype. The chain links TRBV7-9 to TRBJ1-1, with TRBD1 as a possible D gene (5 bases). The CDR3 loop spans 16 amino acids. Deletions cut 4 bases from V and 2 bases from J, with 17 bases between. CDR1 and CDR2 from the germline V gene are SEHNR and FQNEAQ (reference sequence). As DNA, the CDR3 is TGTGCCAGCAGCTCGACGATGGGGGGAACTAACACTGAAGCTTTCTTT. Residues: CASSSTMGGTNTEAFF.

This chain connects TRBV12-3 or TRBV12-4 to TRBJ2-7, with TRBD2 identical over 11 bases. The CDR3 covers 15 residues. V shed 5 bases, J shed 1 base, and the junction held 4 bases outside the gene matches. The CDR3 is CASSGGLAVSYEQYF. The CDR3, as DNA: TGTGCCAGCAGTGGGGGACTAGCGGTATCCTACGAGCAGTACTTC.

The gene calls are TRBV5-1 and TRBJ2-1; either TRBD1 or TRBD2 may supply D (5 bases each). This CDR3 is built from 15 residues. Germline V CDR1 and CDR2: SGHRS, YFSETQ. V shed 1 base and J shed 8 bases, with 16 bases lying between them. In DNA form, the CDR3 reads TGCGCCAGCAGCTTGAGGGACCCACTACACGATGAGCAGTTCTTC. Translating gives CASSLRDPLHDEQFF. The full variable domain, its missing parts supplied by reference TRBV5-1 and TRBJ2-1, is KAGVTQTPRYLIKTRGQQVTLSCSPISGHRSVSWYQQTPGQGLQFLFEYFSETQRNKGNFPGRFSGRQFSNSRSEMNVSTLELGDSALYLCASSLRDPLHDEQFFGPGTRLTVL.

At least ten counts were recorded for this clonotype. This rearrangement joins TRBV20-1 to TRBJ1-1; D not certain. The ends were cut back, 6 bases at V and 7 bases at J, with 18 bases in the middle. From germline, CDR1 is DFQATT and CDR2 SNEGSKA (reference sequence). The CDR3 spans 13 residues. CDR3 sequence reads: CSATHGRLYEAFF. The CDR3, as DNA: TGCAGTGCGACTCATGGACGGCTTTATGAAGCTTTCTTT.

Only a few counts were recorded for this clonotype. The genes are TRBV29-1 and TRBJ2-2, with 10 nucleotides matching TRBD1. The CDR3 runs 14 residues. The germline V gene encodes CDR1 SQVTM and CDR2 ANQGSEA. V was pared by 1 base and J by 4 bases, with 0 bases of the junction left unmatched. The DNA of the CDR3 is TGCAGCGTTGAAGGGGACAGGGGCACCGGGGAGCTGTTTTTT. Translated: CSVEGDRGTGELFF.

The V gene is TRBV20-1, the J gene TRBJ2-7; D unclear. Germline CDR1 and CDR2: DFQATT and SNEGSKA (reference sequence). CDR3 length equals 11 residues. V dropped 2 bases and J dropped 3 bases, with 5 bases sitting between them. For the CDR3, the DNA is TGCAGTGCTAGACCCGACTACGAGCAGTACTTC. Translated: CSARPDYEQYF.

The rearrangement uses TRBV3-1 and TRBJ2-7, with D tentatively TRBD1 (5 bases). CDR1 and CDR2 from the germline V gene are LGHDT and YNNKEL (reference sequence). V was shortened by 0 bases and J by 2 bases, with 14 bases between the two germline ends. CDR3 length equals 16 residues. In nucleotides, the CDR3 is TGTGCCAGCAGCCAAGATATGGGCAGGGTTACCTACGAGCAGTACTTC. Amino acids: CASSQDMGRVTYEQYF.